A selection of T cell receptor beta chains follows, all from one sample in a study of T cells after yellow fever vaccination. TCRdb recomputed calls from the 5' RACE reads with MiXCR, one row per CDR3 protein. The sample has a few hundred thousand distinct CDR3 sequences, over 3.5% seen once. This specimen consisted of PBMCs, obtained 5 days after the yellow fever booster vaccination. The receptors were sampled from a man between 18 and 29 years old who received the YFV17D yellow fever vaccine. Both conserved end residues are part of each CDR3. The D gene is left open where the match is weak. Size tells how often a clone was seen (once, few, many) or the class of an expanded clone, and some rows leave it out.

size: many; D: -; V: TRBV12-3/TRBV12-4; J: TRBJ1-6; CDR3: CASSPDGRNSPLHF; DNA: TGTGCCAGCAGTCCTGACGGGAGAAATTCACCCCTCCACTTT
size: -; D: TRBD2; V: TRBV6-5; J: TRBJ2-1; CDR3: CASSRTSGGLLINEQFF; DNA: TGTGCCAGCAGTAGGACTAGCGGGGGCCTCCTTATTAATGAGCAGTTCTTC
size: few; D: -; V: TRBV6-2/TRBV6-3; J: TRBJ1-5; CDR3: CASSYSVSNTEPQHF; DNA: TGTGCCAGCAGTTACTCCGTGTCTAACACGGAGCCCCAGCATTTT
size: many; D: -; V: TRBV14; J: TRBJ1-1; CDR3: CASSRRGNTEAFF; DNA: TGTGCCAGCAGCCGTCGGGGGAACACTGAAGCTTTCTTT
size: few; D: -; V: TRBV20-1; J: TRBJ1-3; CDR3: CSARGGSGNTIYF; DNA: TGCAGTGCTAGAGGGGGCTCTGGAAACACCATATATTTT
size: -; D: -; V: TRBV4-2; J: TRBJ1-2; CDR3: CASSQATQGTSYGYTF; DNA: TGTGCCAGCAGCCAAGCGACGCAGGGGACGAGCTATGGCTACACCTTC
size: few; D: TRBD2; V: TRBV5-4; J: TRBJ2-3; CDR3: CASSVGLAGEDTQYF; DNA: TGTGCCAGCAGCGTGGGACTAGCGGGGGAGGATACGCAGTATTTT
size: -; D: -; V: TRBV7-2; J: TRBJ2-4; CDR3: CASRGGAVKSIQYF; DNA: TGTGCCAGCAGGGGGGGGGCAGTCAAGAGCATTCAGTACTTC
size: -; D: TRBD2; V: TRBV18; J: TRBJ2-5; CDR3: CASSPPSGSQETQYF; DNA: TGTGCCAGCTCACCACCTAGCGGGAGCCAAGAGACCCAGTACTTC
size: few; D: -; V: TRBV5-4; J: TRBJ1-1; CDR3: CASSRAGLGTEAFF; DNA: TGTGCCAGCAGCCGGGCGGGGCTCGGAACTGAAGCTTTCTTT
size: many; D: -; V: TRBV5-1; J: TRBJ1-1; CDR3: CASSLTGLTNTEAFF; DNA: TGCGCCAGCAGCCTCACAGGGCTGACGAACACTGAAGCTTTCTTT
size: many; D: TRBD2; V: TRBV7-2; J: TRBJ2-3; CDR3: CASSFTSGTDTQYF; DNA: TGTGCCAGCAGCTTTACTAGCGGCACAGATACGCAGTATTTT
size: -; D: TRBD2; V: TRBV5-1; J: TRBJ2-1; CDR3: CASSFTSGGVLTSSYNEQFF; DNA: TGCGCCAGCAGCTTTACTAGCGGGGGGGTGTTGACTAGCTCCTACAATGAGCAGTTCTTC
size: few; D: TRBD1; V: TRBV5-1; J: TRBJ1-6; CDR3: CASGQGANSPLHF; DNA: TGCGCCAGCGGACAGGGGGCCAATTCACCCCTCCACTTT
size: -; D: -; V: TRBV7-2; J: TRBJ2-6; CDR3: CASSPLGGASGANVLTF; DNA: TGTGCCAGCAGCCCCCTGGGCGGGGCCTCTGGGGCCAACGTCCTGACTTTC
size: few; D: -; V: TRBV19; J: TRBJ2-3; CDR3: CASSLQDTYPAPDTQYF; DNA: TGTGCCAGTAGCCTCCAGGACACCTACCCAGCCCCCGATACGCAGTATTTT
size: -; D: -; V: TRBV5-1; J: TRBJ2-7; CDR3: CASARTYLNPDTYEQYF; DNA: TGCGCCAGCGCCCGGACCTACCTAAACCCCGATACCTACGAGCAGTACTTC
size: many; D: -; V: TRBV6-5; J: TRBJ1-2; CDR3: CASRVGGDRGYTF; DNA: TGTGCCAGCAGGGTCGGTGGGGATCGTGGCTACACCTTC
size: -; D: -; V: TRBV7-2; J: TRBJ2-3; CDR3: CASSLGSSGTQYF; DNA: TGTGCCAGCAGCTTAGGAAGCTCGGGTACGCAGTATTTT
size: -; D: -; V: TRBV4-3; J: TRBJ2-4; CDR3: CASSHDPGLAKNIQYF; DNA: TGCGCCAGCAGCCATGATCCGGGACTAGCCAAAAACATTCAGTACTTC
size: few; D: -; V: TRBV28; J: TRBJ1-4; CDR3: CASSALQGIYEKLFF; DNA: TGTGCCAGCAGTGCGTTACAGGGTATTTATGAAAAACTGTTTTTT
size: few; D: TRBD1; V: TRBV12-5; J: TRBJ1-6; CDR3: CASGLAKPGQGPNSPLHF; DNA: TGTGCTAGTGGTTTGGCCAAGCCCGGACAGGGCCCAAATTCACCCCTCCACTTT
size: many; D: -; V: TRBV5-1; J: TRBJ2-1; CDR3: CASSLAAGSYNEQFF; DNA: TGCGCCAGCAGCTTAGCGGCTGGCTCCTACAATGAGCAGTTCTTC
size: -; D: -; V: TRBV5-1; J: TRBJ2-5; CDR3: CASSLSGTYSETQYF; DNA: TGCGCCAGCAGCCTCTCCGGGACTTACTCAGAGACCCAGTACTTC
size: -; D: TRBD1; V: TRBV19; J: TRBJ1-4; CDR3: CASSRGTAPEKLFF; DNA: TGTGCCAGTAGTAGAGGGACAGCACCTGAAAAACTGTTTTTT
size: many; D: -; V: TRBV4-3; J: TRBJ1-1; CDR3: CASSHNGVEAFF; DNA: TGCGCCAGCAGCCACAATGGGGTTGAAGCTTTCTTT
size: -; D: TRBD1; V: TRBV7-2; J: TRBJ1-2; CDR3: CASSWVPRTGNGYTF; DNA: TGTGCCAGCAGCTGGGTCCCAAGGACAGGGAACGGCTACACCTTC
size: few; D: -; V: TRBV4-2; J: TRBJ1-6; CDR3: CASRQASGGGSTYNSPLHF; DNA: TGTGCCAGCAGACAGGCTTCTGGAGGGGGAAGCACCTATAATTCACCCCTCCACTTT
size: few; D: TRBD1; V: TRBV11-2; J: TRBJ2-7; CDR3: CASSFYRDRTYEQYF; DNA: TGTGCCAGCAGCTTCTACCGGGACAGGACCTACGAGCAGTACTTC
size: -; D: -; V: TRBV4-1; J: TRBJ1-2; CDR3: CASRATDRLLDYGYTF; DNA: TGCGCCAGCAGAGCCACTGACAGGCTCCTTGACTATGGCTACACCTTC
size: many; D: -; V: TRBV11-2; J: TRBJ2-4; CDR3: CAVVESSKNIQYF; DNA: TGTGCCGTCGTAGAAAGTTCCAAAAACATTCAGTACTTC
size: many; D: TRBD1; V: TRBV4-1; J: TRBJ1-1; CDR3: CASSQGPLRQGNTEAFF; DNA: TGCGCCAGCAGCCAAGGACCGCTCCGACAGGGGAACACTGAAGCTTTCTTT
size: many; D: -; V: TRBV7-2; J: TRBJ2-1; CDR3: CASSLDPYNEQFF; DNA: TGTGCCAGCAGCTTAGATCCCTACAATGAGCAGTTCTTC
size: -; D: -; V: TRBV5-1; J: TRBJ2-5; CDR3: CASSFFGRTVETQYF; DNA: TGCGCCAGCAGCTTCTTCGGCCGAACGGTGGAGACCCAGTACTTC
size: -; D: TRBD2; V: TRBV7-9; J: TRBJ2-3; CDR3: CASSSITIAGADTQYF; DNA: TGTGCCAGCAGCAGCATAACTATAGCGGGGGCTGATACGCAGTATTTT
size: many; D: TRBD1; V: TRBV5-5; J: TRBJ1-4; CDR3: CASSTQGAYNEKLFF; DNA: TGTGCCAGCAGCACACAGGGGGCCTATAATGAAAAACTGTTTTTT
size: few; D: -; V: TRBV15; J: TRBJ2-1; CDR3: CATSKTGLNRNEQFF; DNA: TGTGCCACCAGCAAGACTGGCCTTAATAGAAATGAGCAGTTCTTC
size: -; D: -; V: TRBV27; J: TRBJ1-1; CDR3: CASSSSWTPPAFF; DNA: TGTGCCAGCAGTTCTTCTTGGACCCCGCCGGCTTTCTTT
size: -; D: -; V: TRBV4-1; J: TRBJ1-2; CDR3: CASSPGPRNDGYTF; DNA: TGCGCCAGCAGCCCGGGACCCAGAAACGATGGCTACACCTTC
size: many; D: TRBD2; V: TRBV9; J: TRBJ2-3; CDR3: CASSVDRTSGDTQYF; DNA: TGTGCCAGCAGCGTAGATAGGACTAGCGGAGATACGCAGTATTTT
size: few; D: -; V: TRBV12-3/TRBV12-4; J: TRBJ2-7; CDR3: CASSLETYEQYF; DNA: TGTGCCAGCAGTTTAGAAACCTACGAGCAGTACTTC
size: -; D: TRBD1; V: TRBV20-1; J: TRBJ1-1; CDR3: CSARDPGQGSTEAFF; DNA: TGCAGTGCTAGAGATCCCGGACAGGGATCCACTGAAGCTTTCTTT